The 9 T cell receptor beta chains given below trace back to one sample, sequenced in a study of Graves' ophthalmopathy and Graves' hyperthyroidism. The authors amplified TCR beta CDR3 regions from RNA transcripts. Investigators did first-round RT-PCR with HTBI primers, then second-round multiplex PCR. TCRdb fed the multiplex PCR reads into MiXCR, producing one record per CDR3 protein. The sample lists about 240,000 distinct CDR3 sequences, about 46% occurring once. Sequenced: peripheral blood. The receptors originated from an adult man with Graves' ophthalmopathy.

The rearrangement links TRBV9 to TRBJ1-6; 8 bases map to TRBD1. The CDR3 is 15 residues long. The germline gives CDR1 SGDLS, CDR2 YYNGEE. Germline trimming cut 5 bases from V and 8 bases from J; bases unmatched to any gene: 9. The CDR3 nucleotides are TGTGCCAGCAGTGACTCGACAGGGGCGGATTCACCCCTCCACTTT. Translated, it gives CASSDSTGADSPLHF. The complete variable domain, with remaining parts taken from reference TRBV9 and TRBJ1-6, reads DSGVTQTPKHLITATGQRVTLRCSPRSGDLSVYWYQQSLDQGLQFLIQYYNGEERAKGNILERFSAQQFPDLHSELNLSSLELGDSALYFCASSDSTGADSPLHFGNGTRLTVT.

This clonotype was counted between two and nine times. The chain recombines TRBV9 with TRBJ1-1; D gene uncertain. V lost 3 bases and J lost 1, with 7 bases in between. Germline V CDR1 and CDR2: SGDLS, YYNGEE. There are 13 residues in the CDR3. The CDR3 reads CASSGEGNTEAFF. CDR3 nucleotides: TGTGCCAGCAGCGGCGAGGGGAACACTGAAGCTTTCTTT.

The J gene is TRBJ2-5, the V gene TRBV7-3, with D possibly TRBD2 on 6 matching bases. The V end was cut by 4 bases, the J end by 5 bases, with 17 bases between. Germline V CDR1 and CDR2: SGHTA, FQGTGA. This CDR3 has 15 residues. CDR3 residues: CASSSLAAPKETQYF. The CDR3 nucleotides read TGTGCCAGCAGCTCCTTAGCGGCCCCGAAGGAGACCCAGTACTTC.

With respect to this clonotype: A read error may account for a junction end that differs from germline. The chain recombines TRBV4-1 with TRBJ2-5; D is unclear. CDR3 size: 16 residues. Germline V gene data show CDR1 as MGHRA and CDR2 as YSYEKL. The CDR3 here is CASSQDPAGSLETQYF. CDR3 coding DNA: TGTGCCAGCAGCCAAGATCCGGCAGGAAGCTTGGAGACCCAGTACTTC.

The chain combines TRBV9 with TRBJ2-5; D gene uncertain. V lost 0 bases and J 0 bases, leaving 9 bases between the germline ends. CDR1 and CDR2 (germline): SGDLS, YYNGEE. CDR3 length equals 15 residues. The CDR3 DNA is TGTGCCAGCAGCGTAGCTGCAGGCCACCAAGAGACCCAGTACTTC. Its translation is CASSVAAGHQETQYF.

This chain connects TRBV7-6 to TRBJ2-7; 11 positions agree with TRBD1. This CDR3 has 15 residues. CDR1 is SGHVS, CDR2 FNYEAQ, per germline. After removal of 4 bases from V and 4 bases from J, the junction contained 6 bases not matched to a gene. CDR3 residues: CASSSGQGGPYEQYF. CDR3 sequence (DNA): TGTGCCAGCAGCTCGGGACAGGGGGGTCCTTACGAGCAGTACTTC.

J is TRBJ1-2 and V is TRBV20-1, with a possible D match to TRBD1 (5 bases). V lost 3 bases, J lost 4 bases, and 15 bases lay in between. The V gene's germline CDR1 is DFQATT and CDR2 SNEGSKA (reference sequence). This CDR3 is built from 14 residues. The CDR3 region has the DNA TGCAGTGCTAGTACACCTAGGGGCAGCTATGGCTACACCTTC. It yields the protein CSASTPRGSYGYTF.

As for this clonotype: A read error may be the cause here, since a much bigger clone is one base away. This rearrangement joins TRBV19 to TRBJ1-1, with TRBD1 identical over 10 bases. CDR1 and CDR2 from the germline V gene are LNHDA and SQIVND (reference sequence). V dropped 4 bases and J dropped 1; count of bases not matched to a gene: 3. The CDR3 length is 15 residues. The CDR3 DNA reads as TGTGCCAGTAGTAGGACAGGGGGAAGGAACACTGAAGCTTTCTTT. Amino acid sequence: CASSRTGGRNTEAFF.

The table lists this clonotype with many counts. The chain recombines TRBV29-1 with TRBJ2-7; tentative D call: TRBD1 (5 bases). The CDR3 has 12 residues. Between the trimmed V and J ends, which lost 6 bases and 4 bases, there was a span of 13 bases. Looked up from germline, CDR1 is SQVTM and CDR2 is ANQGSEA. The CDR3 region is CSVQTAAYEQYF. CDR3 nucleotides: TGCAGCGTCCAGACAGCCGCTTACGAGCAGTACTTC.